This T cell receptor (beta chain) was identified in a study of blood T cell repertoires in COVID-19. J was trimmed by 7 bases and V by 7 bases; bases with no gene match: 5. This CDR3 is 12 amino acids long. Profiled with immunoSEQ multiplex PCR; TCRdb holds only in-frame clones, not every one. The sample lists more than 3,500 clones, roughly nine tenths occurring once. The material sequenced was peripheral blood. The source of this sequence is a middle-aged man with active COVID-19. The genes are TRBV23-1 and TRBJ1-2; 8 nucleotides match TRBD1. TRBV23-1 is labeled an ORF, and its function is uncertain. CDR3 amino acids: CASISRGPGYTF. DNA for the CDR3: TGCGCCAGCATCTCCAGGGGGCCTGGCTACACCTTC.